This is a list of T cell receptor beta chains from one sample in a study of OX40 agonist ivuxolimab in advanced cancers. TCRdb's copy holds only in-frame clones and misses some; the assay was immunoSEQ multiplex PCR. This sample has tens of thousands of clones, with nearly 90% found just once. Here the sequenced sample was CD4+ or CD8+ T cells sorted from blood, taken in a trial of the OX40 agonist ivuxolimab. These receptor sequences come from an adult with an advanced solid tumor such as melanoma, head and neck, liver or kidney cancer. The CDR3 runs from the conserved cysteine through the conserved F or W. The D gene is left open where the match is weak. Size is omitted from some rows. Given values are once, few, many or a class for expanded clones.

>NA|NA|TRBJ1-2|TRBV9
TGTGCCAGCGCACGGATTGACTATGGCTACACCTTC
CASARIDYGYTF
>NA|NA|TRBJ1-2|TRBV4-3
TGCGCCAGCAGCCAACGTGACAGGCCCGTCTATGGCTACACCTTC
CASSQRDRPVYGYTF
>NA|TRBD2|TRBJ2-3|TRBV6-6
TGTGCCAGCAGTCCCCCCCGAGTAGCGGGGACTAATACGCAGTATTTT
CASSPPRVAGTNTQYF
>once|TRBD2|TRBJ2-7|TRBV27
TGTGCCAGCAGTTCCTCCGTGGGGAGGGGCGAGCAGTACTTC
CASSSSVGRGEQYF
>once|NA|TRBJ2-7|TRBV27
TGTGCCAGCAGTTTAGTGGACAGTTACGAGCAGTACTTC
CASSLVDSYEQYF
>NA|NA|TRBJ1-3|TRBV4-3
TGCGCCAGCAGCCCCCGTCGGGGAGTAGTGTCGGGAAACACCATATATTTT
CASSPRRGVVSGNTIYF
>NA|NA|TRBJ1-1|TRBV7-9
TGTGCCAGCAGCTTACCCGGGACACTAAACACTGAAGCTTTCTTT
CASSLPGTLNTEAFF
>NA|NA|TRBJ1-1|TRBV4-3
TGCGCCAGCAGCCAAGATCCAGGGAGAAGGACTGAAGCTTTCTTT
CASSQDPGRRTEAFF
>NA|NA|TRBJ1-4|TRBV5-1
TGCGCCAGCAGCTTGGCAAGCAGGGTAGGGGAAAAACTGTTTTTT
CASSLASRVGEKLFF
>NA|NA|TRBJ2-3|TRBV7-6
TGTGCCAGCAGCTTATATGGATTATTAAGCACAGATACGCAGTATTTT
CASSLYGLLSTDTQYF
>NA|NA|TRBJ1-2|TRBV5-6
TGTGCCAGCAGCTTGGGACAGGCCGACTGGGGCTACACCTTC
CASSLGQADWGYTF
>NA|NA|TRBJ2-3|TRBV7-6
TGTGCCAGCAGCTCTTCCTCAGGCACAGATACGCAGTATTTT
CASSSSSGTDTQYF
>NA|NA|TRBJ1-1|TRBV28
TGTGCCAGCAGATCGTACGGTAAGCTGGCAGGGAACACTGAAGCTTTCTTT
CASRSYGKLAGNTEAFF
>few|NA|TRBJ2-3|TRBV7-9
TGTGCCAGCAGCTTGGACACAGATACGCAGTATTTT
CASSLDTDTQYF
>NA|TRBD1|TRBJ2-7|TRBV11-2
TGTGCCAGCAGCTTAGGCGGACAGGGGGTATACGAGCAGTACTTC
CASSLGGQGVYEQYF
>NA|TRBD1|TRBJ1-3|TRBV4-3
TGCGCCAGCAGCCTGGGACAGGGGGTGTCCTCTGGAAACACCATATATTTT
CASSLGQGVSSGNTIYF
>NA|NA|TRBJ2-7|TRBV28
TGTGCCAGCAGTTTAGTTTTTAGCTCCTACGAGCAGTACTTC
CASSLVFSSYEQYF
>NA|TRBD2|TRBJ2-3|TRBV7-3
TGTGCCAGCAGCTTAATCCCTAGCGGAAGCACAGATACGCAGTATTTT
CASSLIPSGSTDTQYF
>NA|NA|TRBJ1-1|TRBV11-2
TGTGCCAGCAGCCAGCGGGGGCAGGGTAGGGTCACTGAAGCTTTCTTT
CASSQRGQGRVTEAFF
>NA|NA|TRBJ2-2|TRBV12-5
TGTGCTAGTGCCATGGGGGGGGCTGGCGGGGAGCTGTTTTTT
CASAMGGAGGELFF
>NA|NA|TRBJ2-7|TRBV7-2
TGTGCCAGCAGCTTATCTACGGGCCCTACGATAGAGCAGTACTTC
CASSLSTGPTIEQYF
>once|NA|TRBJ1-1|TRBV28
TGTGCCAGCAGGATTACAGGGATTTCCACTGAAGCTTTCTTT
CASRITGISTEAFF
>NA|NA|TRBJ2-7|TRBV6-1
TGTGCCAGCAGTGAGAGGGGGGAGTTCGGGCAGTACTTC
CASSERGEFGQYF
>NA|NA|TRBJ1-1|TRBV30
TGTGCCTGGGGCGGGGAGGGGGAGAGGGCTGAAGCTTTCTTT
CAWGGEGERAEAFF
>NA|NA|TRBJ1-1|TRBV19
TGTGCCAGTAATATAGAGGGGTTCGGTCAAGCTTTCTTT
CASNIEGFGQAFF
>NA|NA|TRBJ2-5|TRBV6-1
TGTGCCAGCAGTGAAGCGGGGACTTCACAAGAGACCCAGTACTTC
CASSEAGTSQETQYF
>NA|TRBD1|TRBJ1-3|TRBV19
TGTGCCAGTAGTCAAACCGGGACAGGGTCTGGAAACACCATATATTTT
CASSQTGTGSGNTIYF
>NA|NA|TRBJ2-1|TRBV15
TGTGCCACCAGCAGAGACAACGGGAGCGGTAATGAGCAGTTCTTC
CATSRDNGSGNEQFF
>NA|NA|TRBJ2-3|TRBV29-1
TGCAGCGCGGGACCCGGGGCCGAGACAGATACGCAGTATTTT
CSAGPGAETDTQYF
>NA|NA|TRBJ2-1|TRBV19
TGTGCCAGTAGTCAGGGGCCGAGCTCCTACAATGAGCAGTTCTTC
CASSQGPSSYNEQFF
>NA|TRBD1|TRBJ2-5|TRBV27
TGTGCCAGCAGTCCAGACAGGGGGGGGACCCAGTACTTC
CASSPDRGGTQYF
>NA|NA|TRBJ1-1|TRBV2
TGTGCCAGCAGTGCCCCCGGGGGGCCCAACACTGAAGCTTTCTTT
CASSAPGGPNTEAFF
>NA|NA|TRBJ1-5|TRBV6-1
TGTGCCAGTCTAAGGGCCTGGAATCAGCCCCAGCATTTT
CASLRAWNQPQHF
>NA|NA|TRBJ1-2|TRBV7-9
TGTGCCAGCAGCCCATTAGGTTTATCGTATGGCTACACCTTC
CASSPLGLSYGYTF
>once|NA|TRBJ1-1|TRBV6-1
TGTGCCAGCAATTGGGGAGAAGCTTTCTTT
CASNWGEAFF
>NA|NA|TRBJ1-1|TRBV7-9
TGTGCCAGCAGCTTAGTAGGGGCAGATTCTCAAGCTTTCTTT
CASSLVGADSQAFF
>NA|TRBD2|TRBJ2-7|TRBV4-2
TGTGCCAGCGCCGGGAGGGCCCCCTCCCGGGAGCAGTACTTC
CASAGRAPSREQYF
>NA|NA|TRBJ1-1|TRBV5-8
TGTGCCACCCGGGTGAGGGGAACTGAAGCTTTCTTT
CATRVRGTEAFF
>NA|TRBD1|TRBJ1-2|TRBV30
TGTGCCTGGAGTACGGGGACAGGGTCGGTTGGCTACACCTTC
CAWSTGTGSVGYTF
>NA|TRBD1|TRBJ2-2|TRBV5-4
TGTGCCAGCAGCTTGGGGACAGGGTTAGCGAACACCGGGGAGCTGTTTTTT
CASSLGTGLANTGELFF
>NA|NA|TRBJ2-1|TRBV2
TGTGCCAGCAGTGGTGGACCTGACTACAATGAGCAGTTCTTC
CASSGGPDYNEQFF
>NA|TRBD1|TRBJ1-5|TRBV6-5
TGTGCCAGCAAGGGGACAGGGGGCAATCAGCCCCAGCATTTT
CASKGTGGNQPQHF
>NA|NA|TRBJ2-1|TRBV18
TGTGCCAGCTCACTCTTGGGTTCCTACAATGAGCAGTTCTTC
CASSLLGSYNEQFF
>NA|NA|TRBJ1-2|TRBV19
TGTGCCAGTAGTATAGGCGAACGAGGGGCTAACTATGGCTACACCTTC
CASSIGERGANYGYTF
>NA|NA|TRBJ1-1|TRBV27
TGTGCCAGCAGTCCTCTGACGGCAGAGAACACTGAAGCTTTCTTT
CASSPLTAENTEAFF
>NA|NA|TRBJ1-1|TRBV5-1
TGCGCCAGCAGCCTCCCTGGTGGGGGGAACACTGAAGCTTTCTTT
CASSLPGGGNTEAFF
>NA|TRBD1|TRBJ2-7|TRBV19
TGTGCCAGTAGCCCTCGACAGGGGGCCTACGAGCAGTACTTC
CASSPRQGAYEQYF
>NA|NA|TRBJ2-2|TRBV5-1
TGCGCCAGCAGCACACAGGGAGTTGTGAACACCGGGGAGCTGTTTTTT
CASSTQGVVNTGELFF
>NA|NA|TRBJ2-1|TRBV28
TGTGCCAGCAGTTTACTTGTAGCGGAAGGGAATGAGCAGTTCTTC
CASSLLVAEGNEQFF
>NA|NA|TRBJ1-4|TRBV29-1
TGCAGCGGGAAGGGGTATGGTGAAAAACTGTTTTTT
CSGKGYGEKLFF
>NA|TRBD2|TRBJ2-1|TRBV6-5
TGTGCCAGCAGTTACCTAGCGGGGCTTACCTACAATGAGCAGTTCTTC
CASSYLAGLTYNEQFF
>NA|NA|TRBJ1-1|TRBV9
TGTGCCAGCAGCGTGAGAGAGAGGAACACTGAAGCTTTCTTT
CASSVRERNTEAFF
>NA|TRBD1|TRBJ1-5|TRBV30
TGTGCGGGCGGACAGGGGTTAAATCAGCCCCAGCATTTT
CAGGQGLNQPQHF
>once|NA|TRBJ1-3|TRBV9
TGTGCCAGCAGCGTAGGCGGGGGCTCTGGAAACACCATATATTTT
CASSVGGGSGNTIYF